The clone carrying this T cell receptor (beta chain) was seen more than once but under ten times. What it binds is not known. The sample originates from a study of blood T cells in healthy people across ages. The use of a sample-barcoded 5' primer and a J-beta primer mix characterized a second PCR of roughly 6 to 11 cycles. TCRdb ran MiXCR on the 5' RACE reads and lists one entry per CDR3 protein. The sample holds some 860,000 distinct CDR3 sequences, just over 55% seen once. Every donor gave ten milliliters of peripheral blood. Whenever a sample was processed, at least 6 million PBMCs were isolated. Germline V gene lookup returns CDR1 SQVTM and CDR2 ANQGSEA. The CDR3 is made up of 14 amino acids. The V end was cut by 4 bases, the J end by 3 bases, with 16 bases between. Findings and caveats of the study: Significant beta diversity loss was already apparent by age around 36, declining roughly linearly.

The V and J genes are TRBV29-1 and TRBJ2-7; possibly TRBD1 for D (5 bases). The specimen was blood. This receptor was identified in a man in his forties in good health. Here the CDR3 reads CSVGRQGGLYEQYF. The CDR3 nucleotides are TGCAGCGTTGGGCGCCAGGGTGGGCTCTACGAGCAGTACTTC.